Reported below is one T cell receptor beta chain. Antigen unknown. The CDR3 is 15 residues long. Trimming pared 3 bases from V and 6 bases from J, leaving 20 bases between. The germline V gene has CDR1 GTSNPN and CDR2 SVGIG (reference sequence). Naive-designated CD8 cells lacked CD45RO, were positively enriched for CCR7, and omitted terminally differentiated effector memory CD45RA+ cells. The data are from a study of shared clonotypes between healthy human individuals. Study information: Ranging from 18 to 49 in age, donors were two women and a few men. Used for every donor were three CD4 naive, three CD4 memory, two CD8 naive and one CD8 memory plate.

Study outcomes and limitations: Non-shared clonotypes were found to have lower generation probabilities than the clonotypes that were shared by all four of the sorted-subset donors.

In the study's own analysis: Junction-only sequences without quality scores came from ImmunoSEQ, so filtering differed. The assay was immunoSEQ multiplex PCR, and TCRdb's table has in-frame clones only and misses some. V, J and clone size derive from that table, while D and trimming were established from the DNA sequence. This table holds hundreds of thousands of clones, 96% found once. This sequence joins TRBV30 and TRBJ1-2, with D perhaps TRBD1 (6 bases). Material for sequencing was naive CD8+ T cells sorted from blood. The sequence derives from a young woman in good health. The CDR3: CAWSAHLGGPHGYTF. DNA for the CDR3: TGTGCCTGGAGCGCCCATCTGGGGGGGCCGCATGGCTACACCTTC. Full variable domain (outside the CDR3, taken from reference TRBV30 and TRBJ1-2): SQTIHQWPATLVQPVGSPLSLECTVEGTSNPNLYWYRQAAGRGLQLLFYSVGIGQISSEVPQNLSASRPQDRQFILSSKKLLLSDSGFYLCAWSAHLGGPHGYTFGSGTRLTVV.